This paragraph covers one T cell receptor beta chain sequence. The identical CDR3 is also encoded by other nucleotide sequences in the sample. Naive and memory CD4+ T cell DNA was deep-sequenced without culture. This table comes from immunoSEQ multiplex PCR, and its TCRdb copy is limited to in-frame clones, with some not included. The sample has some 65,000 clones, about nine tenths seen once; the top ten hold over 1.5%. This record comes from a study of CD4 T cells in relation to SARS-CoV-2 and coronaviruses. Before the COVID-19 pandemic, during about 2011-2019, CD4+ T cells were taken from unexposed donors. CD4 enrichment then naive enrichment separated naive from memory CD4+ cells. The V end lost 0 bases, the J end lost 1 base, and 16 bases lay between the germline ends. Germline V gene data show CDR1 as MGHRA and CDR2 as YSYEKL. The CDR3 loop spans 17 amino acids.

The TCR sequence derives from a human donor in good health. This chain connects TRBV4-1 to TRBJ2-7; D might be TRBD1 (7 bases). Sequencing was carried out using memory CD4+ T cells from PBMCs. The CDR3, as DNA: TGCGCCAGCAGCCAAGAACGTGGCGGGACAGTGTCCTACGAGCAGTACTTC. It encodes CASSQERGGTVSYEQYF.